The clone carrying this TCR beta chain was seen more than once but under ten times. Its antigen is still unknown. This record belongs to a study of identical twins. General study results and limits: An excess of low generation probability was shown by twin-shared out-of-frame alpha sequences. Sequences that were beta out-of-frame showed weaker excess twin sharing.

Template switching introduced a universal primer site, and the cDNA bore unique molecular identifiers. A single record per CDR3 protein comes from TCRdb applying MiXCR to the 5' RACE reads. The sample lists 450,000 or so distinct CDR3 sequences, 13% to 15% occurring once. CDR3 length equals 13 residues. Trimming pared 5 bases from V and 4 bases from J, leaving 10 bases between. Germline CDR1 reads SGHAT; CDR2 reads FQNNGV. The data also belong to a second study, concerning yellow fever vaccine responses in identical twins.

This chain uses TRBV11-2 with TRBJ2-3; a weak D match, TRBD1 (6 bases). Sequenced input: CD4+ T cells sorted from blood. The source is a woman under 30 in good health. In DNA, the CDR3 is TGTGCCAGCAGCCCATGGACAGCAGATACGCAGTATTTT. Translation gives CASSPWTADTQYF.